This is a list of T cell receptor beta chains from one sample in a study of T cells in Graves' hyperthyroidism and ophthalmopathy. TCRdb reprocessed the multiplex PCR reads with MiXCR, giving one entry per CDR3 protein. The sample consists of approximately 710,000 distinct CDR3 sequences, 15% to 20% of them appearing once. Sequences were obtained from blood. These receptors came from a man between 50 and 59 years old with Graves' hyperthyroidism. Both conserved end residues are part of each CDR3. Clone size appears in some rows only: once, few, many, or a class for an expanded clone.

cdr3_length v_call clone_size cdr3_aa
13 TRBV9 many CASSVDGRVGQYF
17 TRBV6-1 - CASSEVIFFGGRNEQFF
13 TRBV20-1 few CSAEARGPEKLFF
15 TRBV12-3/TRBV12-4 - CASTLAGGPSDTQYF
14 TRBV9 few CASSAWDRGREQYF
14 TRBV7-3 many CASSLTGTGDEQFF
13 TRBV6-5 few CASSAQEYQPQHF
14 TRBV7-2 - CASSLATGVRELFF
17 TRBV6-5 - CASSYFQGAIANSPLHF
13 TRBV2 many CASNRGKTETQYF
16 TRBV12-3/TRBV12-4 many CASASGTLSGANVLTF
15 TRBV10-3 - CAITLSGGLVDGYTF
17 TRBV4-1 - CASSQVYAETPKNIQYF
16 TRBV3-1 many CASSPPRRVSYNEQFF
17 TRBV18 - CASSPLNKDSLNTEAFF
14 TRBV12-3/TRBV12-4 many CASSLEESGYGYTF
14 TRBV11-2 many CASSRGQTNTEAFF
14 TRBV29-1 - CSVERTGAPNEQFF
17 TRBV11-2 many CASSFSRGTGKTGELFF
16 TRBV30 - CAWSNYEGWNTGELFF
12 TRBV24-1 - CATSENINEQFF
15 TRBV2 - CASSGQAWGNEKLFF
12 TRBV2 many CASSEQVPEQYF
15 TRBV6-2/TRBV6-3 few CASSDRSWSTGELFF
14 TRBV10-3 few CAISEWTGKEKLFF
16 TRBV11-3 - CASSHRLGHSYNEQFF
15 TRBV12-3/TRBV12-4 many CASSGGGRGNTEAFF
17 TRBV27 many CASSFGPIPPPPDTQYF
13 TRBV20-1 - CSARTSGINEQYF
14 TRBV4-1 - CASSQGIGYNEQFF
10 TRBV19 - CATWGDTQYF
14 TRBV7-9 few CASSPTTSVYEQYF
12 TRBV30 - CAWSGPSGELFF
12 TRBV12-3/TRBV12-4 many CASSRPVTEAFF
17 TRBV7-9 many CASSPSSGQGAGYEQYF
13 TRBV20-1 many CSAEPTGRDEQFF
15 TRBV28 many CASSLLSAGADEQYF
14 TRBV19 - CASRAGSSYNEQFF
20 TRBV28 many CASGLWGRGIPPFSTDTQYF
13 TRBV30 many CAWSVWVYNEQFF
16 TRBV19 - CASSRLAQENPNEQFF
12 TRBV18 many CASSWGAPEAFF
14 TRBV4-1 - CASSLWALDNEQFF
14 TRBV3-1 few CASSQDLTLGEQYF
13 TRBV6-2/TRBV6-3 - CASSYGTRSEQYF
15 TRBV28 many CASSLSASGTDTQYF
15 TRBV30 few CAWSRNAGSNQPQHF
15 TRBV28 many CASSLLWQTNQPQHF
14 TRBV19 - CASTDRGSFQPQHF
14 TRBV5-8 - CASSPGPFREKLFF
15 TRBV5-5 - CASSWTALLQETQYF
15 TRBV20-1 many CSARGERERTYEQYF
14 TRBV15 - CATSRNRNTGELFF
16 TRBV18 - CASSPGLAQTSYEQYF
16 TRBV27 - CASSLDSGRGVNEQFF
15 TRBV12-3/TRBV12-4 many CASSFLAANTGELFF
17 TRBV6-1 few CASSEGLSSGIVDTQYF
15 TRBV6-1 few CASSRTSGSVETQYF
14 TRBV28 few CASRWSGSGGELFF
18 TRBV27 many CASSSPRWAGGPHNEQFF